Below are 23 T cell receptor beta chains sequenced from a single sample in a study of identical twins. A single record per CDR3 protein comes from TCRdb applying MiXCR to the 5' RACE reads. There are fewer than 350,000 distinct CDR3 sequences in the sample; 8% to 9% occur only once, and around 2.1% lies in the top ten. The same sample was also used in a study of yellow fever vaccine responses in identical twins.

Sequencing was carried out using memory (CD45RO+) T cells sorted from blood. The receptors originated from a woman between 18 and 29 years old in good health.

This clonotype was seen a few times. The genes are TRBV7-7 and TRBJ1-3, with D maybe TRBD1 (5 bases). The CDR3 runs 16 residues. Trimming removed 1 base at V and 0 bases at J, with 10 bases between. Looked up from germline, CDR1 is SSHAT and CDR2 is FNYEAQ (reference sequence). The chain's CDR3 is CASSLGDGRSGNTIYF. CDR3 DNA sequence: TGTGCCAGCAGCTTAGGGGACGGACGCTCTGGAAACACCATATATTTT.

This clonotype was detected a few times. J is TRBJ2-3 and V is TRBV2; TRBD1 might be the D (5 bases). Germline-derived CDR1 and CDR2 are SNHLY and FYNNEI. This CDR3 comprises 14 residues. Trimming removed 1 base at V and 2 bases at J, with 7 bases between. DNA for the CDR3: TGTGCCAGCAGTGAAGGCAGGGTCACAGATACGCAGTATTTT. Amino acid sequence: CASSEGRVTDTQYF.

The sample holds many counts of this clonotype. V and J are TRBV10-3 and TRBJ2-2; 7 bases are a match to TRBD1. CDR3 size: 15 residues. In germline, CDR1 is ENHRY, CDR2 SYGVKD. Unmatched junction bases numbered 6, after V lost 4 bases and J lost 4 bases. CDR3 region: CAISGQGVSTGELFF. CDR3 nucleotides: TGTGCCATCAGTGGCCAGGGGGTTAGCACCGGGGAGCTGTTTTTT.

This clonotype has a count of ten or more. V gene TRBV6-1 combines with J gene TRBJ2-1, with TRBD2 identical over 10 bases. The germline gives CDR1 MNHNS, CDR2 SASEGT. The CDR3 is 15 amino acids. The trim removed 4 bases at V and 6 bases at J, leaving 6 bases unmatched. The CDR3 nucleotides read TGTGCCAGCAGTGGCCTAGCGGGAGTCGGCAATGAGCAGTTCTTC. Its protein is CASSGLAGVGNEQFF.

The gene calls are TRBV3-1 and TRBJ1-1; no reliable D call. Trimming pared 0 bases from V and 11 bases from J, leaving 16 bases between. The CDR3 is made up of 14 amino acids. Germline CDR1 and CDR2: LGHDT and YNNKEL (reference sequence). DNA of the CDR3: TGTGCCAGCAGCCAAGATGCCCTCCCCCGCCTGGCTTTCTTT. Protein sequence: CASSQDALPRLAFF.

This clonotype has ten or more counts. V is TRBV10-3 and J is TRBJ1-1, with D perhaps matching TRBD1 (6 bases). Trimming pared 5 bases from V and 4 bases from J, leaving 8 bases between. CDR3 size: 12 residues. CDR1 is ENHRY and CDR2 is SYGVKD in the germline V gene. CDR3 nucleotide sequence: TGTGCCATCAGTCAGGACAGCACTGAAGCTTTCTTT. This encodes CAISQDSTEAFF.

This clonotype has more than one count but fewer than ten. V gene TRBV28 combines with J gene TRBJ1-2, with TRBD1 matching over 10 bases. The V and J ends lost 4 bases and 8 bases, in that order; junction bases with no gene match: 13. Germline V gene data show CDR1 as MDHEN and CDR2 as SYDVKM. This CDR3 has 16 residues. In nucleotides, the CDR3 is TGTGCCAGCAGTTCGTGGTCGACAGGGGGCCTCTGGGGCTACACCTTC. Protein: CASSSWSTGGLWGYTF.

This clonotype appeared a few times. This rearrangement joins TRBV12-3 or TRBV12-4 to TRBJ2-5; no reliable D call. Deletions cut 2 bases from V and 2 bases from J, with 9 bases between. The CDR3 has 14 amino acids. This CDR3 reads CASSLRTEQETQYF. CDR3 DNA: TGTGCCAGCAGTTTAAGAACAGAGCAAGAGACCCAGTACTTC.

This clonotype has a count of ten or more. This chain uses TRBV12-3 or TRBV12-4 with TRBJ2-1; maybe TRBD2 (6 bases). The CDR3 contains 16 residues. Trimming shortened V by 5 bases and J by 4 bases, and 18 bases separated the two germline ends. As DNA, the CDR3 is TGTGCCAGCAGTGCCCGACTAGTTTCGGCGTACAATGAGCAGTTCTTC. This gives the protein CASSARLVSAYNEQFF.

The chain joins TRBV5-6 to TRBJ2-1, with 7 bases fitting TRBD1. Germline lookup yields CDR1 SGHDT and CDR2 YYEEEE. The ends lost 4 bases at V and 0 bases at J; junction bases unmatched: 7. CDR3 length: 16 amino acids. The CDR3 is CASSPGTASSYNEQFF. The CDR3 DNA follows: TGTGCCAGCAGCCCTGGGACAGCAAGCTCCTACAATGAGCAGTTCTTC.

As to this clonotype: A much larger clone sits a single nucleotide away, making a read error possible. As the CDR3 is not closed by the conserved phenylalanine or tryptophan, this likely results from a read error. The chain is built from TRBV5-1 and TRBJ2-2; maybe TRBD2 (5 bases). The V gene lost 4 bases and the J gene lost 7 bases, with 14 bases spanning the gap. The CDR3 is 14 residues long. Germline CDR1 is SGHRS and CDR2 is YFSETQ. The CDR3 DNA is TGCGCCAGCAGCCCAAAACCTAGCTTCGGGGAGCTGTTTATT. Amino acids: CASSPKPSFGELFI.

The chain is built from TRBV19 and TRBJ1-2, with D unresolved. Trimming pared 4 bases from V and 0 bases from J, leaving 6 bases between. The CDR3 has 13 residues. Germline V gene lookup returns CDR1 LNHDA and CDR2 SQIVND (reference sequence). The CDR3 coding sequence is TGTGCCAGTAGTACCTTGACTAACTATGGCTACACCTTC. It yields the protein CASSTLTNYGYTF.

This clonotype was seen repeatedly, ten times or more. The V call is TRBV5-1, the J call TRBJ2-5; the match to TRBD2 covers 10 bases. CDR1 and CDR2 from the germline V gene are SGHRS and YFSETQ. The CDR3 is 16 residues long. V lost 4 bases to trimming and J lost 4 bases; unmatched junction nucleotides: 10. In DNA form, the CDR3 reads TGCGCCAGCAGCGGACGGACTAGCGGCCAGGGAGAGACCCAGTACTTC. This translates into CASSGRTSGQGETQYF. The variable domain in full, completed from reference TRBV5-1 and TRBJ2-5, reads KAGVTQTPRYLIKTRGQQVTLSCSPISGHRSVSWYQQTPGQGLQFLFEYFSETQRNKGNFPGRFSGRQFSNSRSEMNVSTLELGDSALYLCASSGRTSGQGETQYFGPGTRLLVL.

This clonotype occurred many times. This chain uses TRBV3-1 with TRBJ2-2, with TRBD2 matching over 11 bases. The V gene end was trimmed by 4 bases and the J gene end by 1 base; junction bases not matched to a gene: 5. Germline CDR1 and CDR2: LGHDT and YNNKEL (reference sequence). This CDR3 comprises 17 residues. CDR3 sequence: CASSLPGTSGNTGELFF. CDR3 nucleotides: TGTGCCAGCAGCCTTCCGGGGACTAGCGGGAACACCGGGGAGCTGTTTTTT.

The V and J genes are TRBV5-1 and TRBJ2-1; D may be TRBD1 or TRBD2 (5 bases each). V lost 5 bases, J lost 9 bases, and 18 bases lay in between. The CDR3 length is 14 residues. CDR1 SGHRS and CDR2 YFSETQ come from the germline V gene. Here the CDR3 reads CASSPREGDREQFF. CDR3 in DNA: TGCGCCAGCAGTCCTCGGGAAGGGGATCGTGAGCAGTTCTTC.

This clonotype appeared many times. The V and J genes are TRBV29-1 and TRBJ1-1, with a weak D call TRBD1 (6 bases). The V and J ends lost 5 bases and 5 bases respectively, with 21 bases between them. In germline, CDR1 is SQVTM, CDR2 ANQGSEA. The CDR3 is made up of 15 amino acids. CDR3 DNA sequence: TGCAGCGTTCATAAACAGGGTACCCAAGCTACTGAAGCTTTCTTT. This encodes CSVHKQGTQATEAFF.

The rearrangement joins TRBV21-1 to TRBJ2-7; no check of the table's D call, TRBD1, against the DNA was made. TRBV21-1 is recorded as a pseudogene. The CDR3 covers 17 residues. The chain's CDR3 is CASSKVGRQGAPSEQYF. Written as DNA, the CDR3 is TGTGCCAGCAGCAAAGTAGGTAGGCAGGGGGCGCCCAGCGAGCAGTACTTC.

This clonotype was counted at least ten times. This chain uses TRBV28 with TRBJ2-3; the D is unclear. The germline gives CDR1 MDHEN, CDR2 SYDVKM. V dropped 3 bases and J dropped 2 bases, with 15 bases sitting between them. There are 16 residues in the CDR3. DNA for the CDR3: TGTGCCAGCAGTTTGTCATGGCGGCTCTCCACAGATACGCAGTATTTT. This sequence encodes CASSLSWRLSTDTQYF.

This clonotype came up many times. The rearrangement links TRBV6-1 to TRBJ2-7; D possibly matches TRBD1 or TRBD2 (5 bases each). Trimming pared 6 bases from V and 4 bases from J, leaving 13 bases between. Germline V gene data show CDR1 as MNHNS and CDR2 as SASEGT. The CDR3 totals 13 residues. CDR3 nucleotides: TGTGCCAGCAGCCCGGGACGACTATACGAGCAGTACGTC. Its protein product is CASSPGRLYEQYV.

This clonotype showed up many times. The gene calls are TRBV20-1 and TRBJ2-1; 8 bases are shared with TRBD1. CDR1 and CDR2 from the germline V gene are DFQATT and SNEGSKA (reference sequence). This CDR3 spans 14 amino acids. The V and J ends lost 2 bases and 5 bases, in that order; junction bases with no gene match: 5. CDR3 residues: CSARSGTGHNEQFF. CDR3 DNA: TGCAGTGCTAGATCCGGGACAGGACACAATGAGCAGTTCTTC.

The chain carries TRBV5-1 and TRBJ2-1; tentative D call: TRBD1 (5 bases). V was clipped by 4 bases and J by 8 bases, with 16 bases between them. The CDR3 extends over 14 amino acids. CDR1 and CDR2 (germline): SGHRS, YFSETQ. CDR3 nucleotides: TGCGCCAGCAGCCTCTTGAAGGCCAGGGATGAGCAGTTCTTC. It encodes CASSLLKARDEQFF.

This clonotype was counted a few times. J is TRBJ2-7 and V is TRBV9; D ambiguous. V was clipped by 6 bases and J by 4 bases, with 11 bases between them. Germline CDR1 SGDLS, CDR2 YYNGEE. This CDR3 contains 12 residues. The CDR3 sequence is CASKGSGYEQYF. The CDR3, as DNA: TGTGCCAGCAAAGGTTCAGGTTACGAGCAGTACTTC.

This clonotype was picked up many times. The chain employs TRBV6-5 and TRBJ1-2, with D perhaps matching TRBD1 (6 bases). Germline CDR1 MNHEY, CDR2 SVGAGI. V lost 2 bases and J 3 bases, leaving 19 bases between the germline ends. This CDR3 is 17 amino acids long. The CDR3 bases are TGTGCCAGCAGTTACCGGGGGGTGGGGGCAACGTACTATGGCTACACCTTC. It translates to CASSYRGVGATYYGYTF.